This TCR beta chain originates from a study of blood T cell repertoires in COVID-19 (dated by TCRdb to about 2020). Regarding the research as a whole: The collaborator samples originated in the United States, Italy and Spain and spanned the acute and convalescent phases of COVID-19. The prospective study material was composed of cDNA or gDNA derived from T cells, B-cell-depleted T cells, or PBMCs. Deeply sampled blood TCRbeta repertoires from subjects exposed to, actively infected with, or recovered from COVID-19 were included in the dataset. The repertoires were released in a freely available public database meant as a resource for research on the immune response to SARS-CoV-2. Samples were obtained from the ongoing ImmuneRACE study (first 160 participants) and from 950 to 1,500 subjects provided by 6 global collaborators. Nearly every sample came with metadata listing a de-identified subject ID, COVID-19 status, age in years and sex. HLA class I and class II types, where available, came from metadata supplied by the sample provider rather than from assay-based typing. Results the study describes overall, beyond this receptor: How much clinical and demographic metadata was included differed by source and by participant, and the metadata was provided uncurated.

In the germline V gene, CDR1 corresponds to MDHEN and CDR2 to SYDVKM. V is clipped by 11 bases and J by 0 bases, and the sequence between their germline boundaries is 14 bases long. The CDR3 sequence holds 14 residues, the cysteine and phenylalanine included. The CDR3 DNA has 42 bases and is translated from base 1. As to this clone: Its antigen is not yet known. No base-level quality is on record; no much larger clone is a single base apart.

Each collaborating institution followed its own protocols to collect whole blood in K2EDTA tubes. Collaborator samples were shipped for TCRbeta analysis as frozen whole blood, isolated PBMCs, or DNA extracted from either sample type. TCRbeta CDR3 regions were amplified from genomic DNA by means of the immunoSEQ Assay, a bias-controlled multiplex PCR. The published analysis was carried out like this. Within the assay, amplification of reference gene primers was used to estimate how many nucleated cells each sample contained. Sequence reads were collapsed and filtered to measure the absolute abundance of every unique TCRbeta CDR3 rearrangement. For each sample, productive Simpson clonality was calculated by taking the square root of Simpson's diversity index across productive rearrangements. This immuneACCESS table, as held by TCRdb, lists in-frame sequences with V and J called but not all clones. Of the missing ones, under half trace to an unresolved V gene in checked studies; the others have no known cause. V and J calls and clone size follow that table, whereas D and trimming were derived from the DNA. The sample records about 89,000 clones, more than 85% of which are singletons. The top ten clones comprise around 2.3% of the sample.

This sequence was found in a human donor with active COVID-19. The donor label of this sample is uncertain. Specimen: peripheral blood. This chain joins TRBV28 to TRBJ1-3; the D gene cannot be resolved reliably. CDR3 region: CACFRGSSGNTIYF. The DNA reads TGTGCCTGTTTCCGGGGAAGCTCTGGAAACACCATATATTTT.